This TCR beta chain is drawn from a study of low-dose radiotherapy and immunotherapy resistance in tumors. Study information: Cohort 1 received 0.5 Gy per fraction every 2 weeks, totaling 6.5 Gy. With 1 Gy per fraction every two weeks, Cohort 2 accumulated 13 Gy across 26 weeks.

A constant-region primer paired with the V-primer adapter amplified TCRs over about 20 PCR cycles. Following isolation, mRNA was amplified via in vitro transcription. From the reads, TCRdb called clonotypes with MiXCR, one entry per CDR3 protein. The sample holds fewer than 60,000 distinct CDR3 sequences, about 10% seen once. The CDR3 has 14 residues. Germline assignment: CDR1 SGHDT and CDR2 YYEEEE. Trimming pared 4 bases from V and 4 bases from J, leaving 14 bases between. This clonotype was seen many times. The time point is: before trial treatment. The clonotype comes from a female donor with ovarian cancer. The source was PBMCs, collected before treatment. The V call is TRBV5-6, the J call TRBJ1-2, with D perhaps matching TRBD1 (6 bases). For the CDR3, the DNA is TGTGCCAGCAGCCGGGGGGCAGATCGCTATGGCTACACCTTC. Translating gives CASSRGADRYGYTF.